This TCR beta chain was documented in a study of shared clonotypes between healthy human individuals. Study-wide context: Each donor's CD4 naive and CD4 memory cells filled three plates apiece, CD8 naive two, and CD8 memory one.

A word on this clone: Its antigen is currently unknown.

In the naive CD8 group, cells lacked CD45RO and were positively selected for CCR7, so terminally differentiated effector memory CD45RA+ cells were left out. Original analysis: Filtering differed, since immunoSEQ gave only junction sequences and no quality scores. TCRdb's copy holds only in-frame clones and misses some; the assay was immunoSEQ multiplex PCR. D and trimming come from the DNA, and the V and J calls and clone size come from that table. The table includes over 2 million clones, about 95% detected once. Overall study findings and caveats: Among donors, sharing of clonotypes was expected to be affected by sequencing depth.

Sequenced input: naive CD8+ T cells sorted from blood. This TCR was recovered from a man aged 18 to 35 in good health.

The CDR3 bases are TGTGCCACCAGCAGAGACGACGTACCTGGCCACGAGCAGTACTTC. It encodes CATSRDDVPGHEQYF. The chain links TRBV15 to TRBJ2-7; D unclear. The germline V gene has CDR1 LNHNV and CDR2 YYDKDF (reference sequence). This CDR3 is 15 amino acids long. The ends were cut back, 0 bases at V and 5 bases at J, with 14 bases in the middle.